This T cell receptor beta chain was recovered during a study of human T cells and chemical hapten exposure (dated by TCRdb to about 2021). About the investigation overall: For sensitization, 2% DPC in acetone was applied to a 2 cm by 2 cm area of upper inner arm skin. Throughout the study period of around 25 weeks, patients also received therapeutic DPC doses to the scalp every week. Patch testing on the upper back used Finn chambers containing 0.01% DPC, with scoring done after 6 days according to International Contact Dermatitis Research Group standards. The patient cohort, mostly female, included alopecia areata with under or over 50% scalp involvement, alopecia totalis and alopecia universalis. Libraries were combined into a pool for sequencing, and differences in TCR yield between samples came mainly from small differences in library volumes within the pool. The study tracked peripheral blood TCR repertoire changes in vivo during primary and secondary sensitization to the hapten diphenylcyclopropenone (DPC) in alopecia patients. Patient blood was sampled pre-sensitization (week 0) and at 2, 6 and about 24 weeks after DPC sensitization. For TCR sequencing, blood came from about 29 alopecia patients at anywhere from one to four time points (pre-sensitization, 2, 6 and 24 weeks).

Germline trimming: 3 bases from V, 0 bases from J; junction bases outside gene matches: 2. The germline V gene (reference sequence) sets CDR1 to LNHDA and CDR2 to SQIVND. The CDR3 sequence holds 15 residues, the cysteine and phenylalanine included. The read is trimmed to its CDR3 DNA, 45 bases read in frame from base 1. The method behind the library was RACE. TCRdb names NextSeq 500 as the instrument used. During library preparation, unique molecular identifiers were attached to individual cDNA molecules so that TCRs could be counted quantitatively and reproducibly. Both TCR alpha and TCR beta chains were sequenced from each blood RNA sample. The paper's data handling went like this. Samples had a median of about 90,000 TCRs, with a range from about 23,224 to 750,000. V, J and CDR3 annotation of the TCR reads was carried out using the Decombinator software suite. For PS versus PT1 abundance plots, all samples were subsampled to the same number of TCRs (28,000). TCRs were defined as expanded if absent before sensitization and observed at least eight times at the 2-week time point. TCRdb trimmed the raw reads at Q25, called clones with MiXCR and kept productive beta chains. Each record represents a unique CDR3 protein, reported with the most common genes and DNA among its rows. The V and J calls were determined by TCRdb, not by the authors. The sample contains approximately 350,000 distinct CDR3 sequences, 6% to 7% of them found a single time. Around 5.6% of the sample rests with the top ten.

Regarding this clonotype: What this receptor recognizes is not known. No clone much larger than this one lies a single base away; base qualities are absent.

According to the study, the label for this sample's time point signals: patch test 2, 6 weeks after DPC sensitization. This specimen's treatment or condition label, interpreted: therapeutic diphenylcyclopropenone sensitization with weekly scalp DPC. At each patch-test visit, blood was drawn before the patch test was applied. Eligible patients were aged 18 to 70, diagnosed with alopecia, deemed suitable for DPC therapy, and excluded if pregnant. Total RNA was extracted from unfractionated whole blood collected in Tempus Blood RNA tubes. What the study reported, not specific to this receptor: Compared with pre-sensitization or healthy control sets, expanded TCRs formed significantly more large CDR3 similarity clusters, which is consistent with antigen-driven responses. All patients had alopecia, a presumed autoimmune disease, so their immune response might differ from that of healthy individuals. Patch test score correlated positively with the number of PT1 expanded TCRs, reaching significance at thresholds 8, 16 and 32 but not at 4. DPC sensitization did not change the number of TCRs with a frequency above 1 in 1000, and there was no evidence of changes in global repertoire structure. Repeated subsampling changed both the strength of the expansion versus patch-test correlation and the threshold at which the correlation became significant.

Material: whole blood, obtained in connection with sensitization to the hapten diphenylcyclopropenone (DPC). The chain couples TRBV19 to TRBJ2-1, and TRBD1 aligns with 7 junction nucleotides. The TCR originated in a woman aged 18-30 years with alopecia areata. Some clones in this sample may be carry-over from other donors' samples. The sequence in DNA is TGTGCCAGTAGTATGACAGGGCTCTCCTACAATGAGCAGTTCTTC. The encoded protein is CASSMTGLSYNEQFF. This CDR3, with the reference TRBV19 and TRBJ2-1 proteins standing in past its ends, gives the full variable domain DGGITQSPKYLFRKEGQNVTLSCEQNLNHDAMYWYRQDPGQGLRLIYYSQIVNDFQKGDIAEGYSVSREKKESFPLTVTSAQKNPTAFYLCASSMTGLSYNEQFFGPGTRLTVL.